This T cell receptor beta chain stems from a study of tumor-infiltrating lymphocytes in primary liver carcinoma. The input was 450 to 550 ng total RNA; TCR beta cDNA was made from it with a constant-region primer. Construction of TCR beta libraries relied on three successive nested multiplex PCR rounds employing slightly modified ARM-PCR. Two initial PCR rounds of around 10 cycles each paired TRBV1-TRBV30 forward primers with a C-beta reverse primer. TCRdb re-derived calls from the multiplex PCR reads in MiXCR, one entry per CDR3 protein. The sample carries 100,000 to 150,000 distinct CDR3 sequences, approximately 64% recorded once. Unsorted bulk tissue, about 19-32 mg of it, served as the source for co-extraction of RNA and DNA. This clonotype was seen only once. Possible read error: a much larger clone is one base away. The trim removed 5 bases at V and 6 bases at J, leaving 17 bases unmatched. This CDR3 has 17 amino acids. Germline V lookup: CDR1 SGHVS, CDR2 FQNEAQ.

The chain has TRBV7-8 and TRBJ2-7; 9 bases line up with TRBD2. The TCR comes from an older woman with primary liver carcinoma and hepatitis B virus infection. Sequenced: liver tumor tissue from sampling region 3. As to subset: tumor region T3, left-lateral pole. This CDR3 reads CASSARPGTSISGEQYV. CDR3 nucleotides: TGTGCCAGCAGCGCGAGACCTGGGACTAGCATCTCAGGCGAGCAGTACGTC.